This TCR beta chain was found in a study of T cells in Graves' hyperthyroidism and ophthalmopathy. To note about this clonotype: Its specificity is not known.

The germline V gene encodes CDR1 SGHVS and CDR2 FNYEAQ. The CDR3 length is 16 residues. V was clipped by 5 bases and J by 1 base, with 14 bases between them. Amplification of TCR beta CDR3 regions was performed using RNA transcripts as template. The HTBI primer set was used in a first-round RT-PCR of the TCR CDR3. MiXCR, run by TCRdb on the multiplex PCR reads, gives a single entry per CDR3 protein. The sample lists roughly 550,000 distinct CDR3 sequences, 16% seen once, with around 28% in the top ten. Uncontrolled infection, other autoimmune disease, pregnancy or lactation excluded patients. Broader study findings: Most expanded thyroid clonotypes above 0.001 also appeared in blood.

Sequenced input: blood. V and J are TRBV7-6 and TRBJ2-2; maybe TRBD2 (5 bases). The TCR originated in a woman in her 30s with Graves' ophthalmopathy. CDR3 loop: CASSPQASGNTGELFF. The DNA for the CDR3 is TGTGCCAGCAGCCCCCAGGCGAGCGGGAACACCGGGGAGCTGTTTTTT.